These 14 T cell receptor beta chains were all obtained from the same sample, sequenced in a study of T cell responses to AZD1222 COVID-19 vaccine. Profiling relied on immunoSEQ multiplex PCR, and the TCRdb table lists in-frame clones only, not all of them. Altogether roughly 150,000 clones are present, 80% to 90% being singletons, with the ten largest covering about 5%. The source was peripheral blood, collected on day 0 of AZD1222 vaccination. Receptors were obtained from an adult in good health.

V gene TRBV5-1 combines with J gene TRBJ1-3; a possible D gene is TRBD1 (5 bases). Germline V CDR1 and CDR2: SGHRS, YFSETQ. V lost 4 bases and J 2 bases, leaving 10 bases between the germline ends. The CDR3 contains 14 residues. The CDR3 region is CASSLGGAGNTIYF. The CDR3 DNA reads TGCGCCAGCAGCCTCGGGGGGGCTGGAAACACCATATATTTT.

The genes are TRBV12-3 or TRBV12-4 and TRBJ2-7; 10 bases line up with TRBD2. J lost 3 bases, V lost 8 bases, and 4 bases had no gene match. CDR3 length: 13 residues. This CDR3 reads CASAKREGYEQYF. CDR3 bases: TGTGCCAGCGCAAAGCGGGAGGGCTACGAGCAGTACTTC.

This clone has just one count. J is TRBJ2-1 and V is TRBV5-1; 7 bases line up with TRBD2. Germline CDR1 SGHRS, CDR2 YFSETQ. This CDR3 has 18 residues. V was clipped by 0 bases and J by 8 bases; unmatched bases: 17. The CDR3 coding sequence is TGCGCCAGCAGCTTGGGTCCTAGCGGAAATTCCCTTGGCTATGAGCAGTTCTTC. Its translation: CASSLGPSGNSLGYEQFF.

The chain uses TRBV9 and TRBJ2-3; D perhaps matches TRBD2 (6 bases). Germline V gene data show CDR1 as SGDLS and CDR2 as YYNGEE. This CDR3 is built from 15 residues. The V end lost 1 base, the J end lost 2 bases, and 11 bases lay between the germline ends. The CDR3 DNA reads TGTGCCAGCAGCGTAATGCGGGGCCTCACAGATACGCAGTATTTT. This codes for CASSVMRGLTDTQYF.

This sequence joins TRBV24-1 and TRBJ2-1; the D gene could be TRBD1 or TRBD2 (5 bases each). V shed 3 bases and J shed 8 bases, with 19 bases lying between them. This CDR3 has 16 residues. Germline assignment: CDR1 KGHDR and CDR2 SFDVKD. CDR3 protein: CATSDAPGTRPDEQFF. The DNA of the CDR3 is TGTGCCACCAGTGATGCCCCAGGGACCAGGCCCGATGAGCAGTTCTTC.

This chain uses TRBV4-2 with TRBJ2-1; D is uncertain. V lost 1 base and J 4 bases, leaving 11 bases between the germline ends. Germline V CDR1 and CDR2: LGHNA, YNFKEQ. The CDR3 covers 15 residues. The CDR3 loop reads CASSQAHSDYNEQFF. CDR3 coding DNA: TGTGCCAGCAGCCAAGCGCACAGCGATTACAATGAGCAGTTCTTC.

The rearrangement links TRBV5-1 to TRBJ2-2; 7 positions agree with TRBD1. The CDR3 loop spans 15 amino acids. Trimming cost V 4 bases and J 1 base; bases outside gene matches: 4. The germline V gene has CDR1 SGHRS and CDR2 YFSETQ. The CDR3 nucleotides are TGCGCCAGCAGCCCCCGACAGGGGAACACCGGGGAGCTGTTTTTT. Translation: CASSPRQGNTGELFF. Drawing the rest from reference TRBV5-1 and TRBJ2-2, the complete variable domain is KAGVTQTPRYLIKTRGQQVTLSCSPISGHRSVSWYQQTPGQGLQFLFEYFSETQRNKGNFPGRFSGRQFSNSRSEMNVSTLELGDSALYLCASSPRQGNTGELFFGEGSRLTVL.

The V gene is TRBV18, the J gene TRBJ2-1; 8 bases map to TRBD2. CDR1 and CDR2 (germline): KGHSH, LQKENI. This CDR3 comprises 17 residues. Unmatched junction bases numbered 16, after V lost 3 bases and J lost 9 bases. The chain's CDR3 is CASSPFDGRAFVGEQFF. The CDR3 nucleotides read TGTGCCAGCTCACCCTTCGACGGGAGGGCCTTCGTAGGTGAGCAGTTCTTC.

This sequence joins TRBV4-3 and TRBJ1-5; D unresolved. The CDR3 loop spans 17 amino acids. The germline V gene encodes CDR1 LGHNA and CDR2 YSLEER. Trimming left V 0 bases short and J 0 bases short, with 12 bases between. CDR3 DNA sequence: TGCGCCAGCAGCCAAGATTGGCCAACTTATAGCAATCAGCCCCAGCATTTT. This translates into CASSQDWPTYSNQPQHF.

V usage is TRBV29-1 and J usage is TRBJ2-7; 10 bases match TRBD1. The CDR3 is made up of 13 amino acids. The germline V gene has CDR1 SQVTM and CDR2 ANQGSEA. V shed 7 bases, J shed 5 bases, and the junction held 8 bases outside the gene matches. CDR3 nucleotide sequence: TGCAGCGCCCGACCCGGGACAGGGGACGAGCAGTACTTC. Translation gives CSARPGTGDEQYF.

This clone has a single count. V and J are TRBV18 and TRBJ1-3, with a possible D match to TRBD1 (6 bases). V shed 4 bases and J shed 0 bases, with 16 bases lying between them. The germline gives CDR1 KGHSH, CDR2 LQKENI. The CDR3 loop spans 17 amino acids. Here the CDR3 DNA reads TGTGCCAGCTCACGCGTCGAAAAGGGGGGCTCTGGAAACACCATATATTTT. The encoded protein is CASSRVEKGGSGNTIYF.

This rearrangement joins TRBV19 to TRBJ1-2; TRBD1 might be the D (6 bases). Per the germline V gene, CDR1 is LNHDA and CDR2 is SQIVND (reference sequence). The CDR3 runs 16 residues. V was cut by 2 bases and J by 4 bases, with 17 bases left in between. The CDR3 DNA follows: TGTGCCAGTAGTATATTACGAGGGGGAGAATTCTATGGCTACACCTTC. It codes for CASSILRGGEFYGYTF.

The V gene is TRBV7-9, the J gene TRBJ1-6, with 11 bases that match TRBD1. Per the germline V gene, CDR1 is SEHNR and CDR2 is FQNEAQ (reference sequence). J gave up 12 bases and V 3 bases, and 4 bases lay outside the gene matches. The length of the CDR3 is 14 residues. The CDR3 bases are TGTGCCAGCAGCTTGGGACAGGGGGTTGGACCCCTCCACTTT. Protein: CASSLGQGVGPLHF.

In DNA form, the CDR3 reads TGCGCCAGCAGCTTGGGGCTCAATCAGCCCCAGCATTTT. Translation gives CASSLGLNQPQHF. The chain couples TRBV5-1 to TRBJ1-5; unclear D gene. The CDR3 length is 13 residues. Trimming left V 0 bases short and J 3 bases short, with 4 bases between. In germline, CDR1 is SGHRS, CDR2 YFSETQ.